This TCR beta chain was captured by sequencing in a study of blood T cell repertoires in COVID-19. About the research overall: The study drew acute and convalescent COVID-19 samples from the United States, Italy and Spain. T cells, B-cell-depleted T cells, or PBMCs provided the cDNA or gDNA that served as material.

This CDR3 contains 13 residues. The V segment lost 9 bases and the J segment 4 bases; nucleotides outside the gene matches: 6. The germline V gene encodes CDR1 SNHLY and CDR2 FYNNEI. Methods used by the authors: Amplification with reference gene primers provided the estimates of nucleated cell counts. The assay was immunoSEQ multiplex PCR, and TCRdb's table has in-frame clones only and misses some. That table furnishes V, J and clone size, whereas the DNA furnished D and trimming. The sample consists of 20,000 to 30,000 clones, over 70% of them appearing once. The rearrangement links TRBV2 to TRBJ2-1, with TRBD1 identical over 7 bases. Specimen: peripheral blood. This receptor was taken from a man aged 80 or over with active or convalescent COVID-19. The CDR3, as DNA: TGTGCCAGTATGGGACAGTCATACAATGAGCAGTTCTTC. Its protein is CASMGQSYNEQFF.